These 5 T cell receptor beta chains share one sample of origin, sequenced in a study of radiotherapy plus CTLA-4 blockade in lung cancer. Repertoires were generated with immunoSEQ multiplex PCR, while TCRdb's copy carries only in-frame clones and drops some. The sample carries roughly 50,000 clones, 76% recorded once. The sequencing used peripheral blood, collected from a patient treated with radiotherapy plus ipilimumab. These receptors came from a human donor with non-small cell lung cancer who had stable disease on radiotherapy plus ipilimumab.

In nucleotides, the CDR3 is TGTGCCAGCAGCTTAGGGTTAGGGACAGGGTTTGTCCACGAGCAGTACGTC. Translation gives CASSLGLGTGFVHEQYV. The chain carries TRBV11-3 and TRBJ2-7; 9 nucleotides match TRBD1. Looked up from germline, CDR1 is SGHNT and CDR2 is YENEEA. CDR3 length: 17 amino acids. V trimming: 1 base; J trimming: 5 bases; junction bases outside the gene matches: 12.

The J gene is TRBJ1-2, the V gene TRBV19; 7 bases line up with TRBD1. CDR3 length equals 14 residues. Per germline, CDR1 LNHDA and CDR2 SQIVND (reference sequence). The junction had 5 bases not matched to a gene; V was cut back by 5 bases and J by 2 bases. Here the CDR3 DNA reads TGTGCCAGTAGTCCCGACAGGGTGAACTATGGCTACACCTTC. As protein: CASSPDRVNYGYTF.

The chain is built from TRBV7-2 and TRBJ2-1; D possibly matches TRBD1 or TRBD2 (5 bases each). Trimming removed 3 bases from V and 0 bases from J, with 12 bases in between. This CDR3 has 16 residues. Germline V lookup: CDR1 SGHTA, CDR2 FQGNSA. The CDR3 loop reads CASSFGETASYNEQFF. CDR3 sequence (DNA): TGTGCCAGCAGCTTTGGGGAGACAGCCTCCTACAATGAGCAGTTCTTC.

The chain employs TRBV10-2 and TRBJ1-2, with D perhaps matching TRBD1 (5 bases). Germline values: CDR1 WSHSY, CDR2 SAAADI. CDR3 length equals 13 residues. V was clipped by 0 bases and J by 6 bases, with 8 bases between them. Here the CDR3 DNA reads TGCGCCAGCAGTGAGTCCTTGGGGCATGGCTACACCTTC. As protein: CASSESLGHGYTF.

The chain has TRBV14 and TRBJ2-2; the match to TRBD1 covers 8 bases. CDR1 SGHDN and CDR2 FVKESK come from the germline V gene. The CDR3 totals 14 residues. V dropped 3 bases and J dropped 9; count of bases not matched to a gene: 6. The CDR3: CASSHPGTGRELFF. CDR3 DNA: TGTGCCAGCAGCCATCCAGGGACAGGACGGGAGCTGTTTTTT.